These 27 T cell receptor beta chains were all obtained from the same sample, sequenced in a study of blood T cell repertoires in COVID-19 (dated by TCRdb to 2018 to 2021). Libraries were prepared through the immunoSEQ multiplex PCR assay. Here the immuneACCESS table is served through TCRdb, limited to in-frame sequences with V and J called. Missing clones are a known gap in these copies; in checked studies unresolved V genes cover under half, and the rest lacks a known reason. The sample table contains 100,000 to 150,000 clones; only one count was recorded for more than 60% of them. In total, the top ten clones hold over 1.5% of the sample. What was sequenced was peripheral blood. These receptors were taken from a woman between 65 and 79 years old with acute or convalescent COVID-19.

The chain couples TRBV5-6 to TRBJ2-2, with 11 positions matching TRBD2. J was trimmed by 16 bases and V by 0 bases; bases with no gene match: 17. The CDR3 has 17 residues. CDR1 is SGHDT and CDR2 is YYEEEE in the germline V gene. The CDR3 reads CASSLGLAGRPDHEWFF. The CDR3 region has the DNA TGTGCCAGCAGCTTGGGACTAGCGGGACGGCCCGACCATGAATGGTTTTTT. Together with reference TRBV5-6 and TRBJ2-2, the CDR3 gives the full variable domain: DAGVTQSPTHLIKTRGQQVTLRCSPKSGHDTVSWYQQALGQGPQFIFQYYEEEERQRGNFPDRFSGHQFPNYSSELNVNALLLGDSALYLCASSLGLAGRPDHEWFFGEGSRLTVL.

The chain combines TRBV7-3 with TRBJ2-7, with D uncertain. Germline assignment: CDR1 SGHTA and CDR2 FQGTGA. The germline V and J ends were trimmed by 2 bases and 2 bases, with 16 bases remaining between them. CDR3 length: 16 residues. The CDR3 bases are TGTGCCAGCAGCTTATGTATAGCTGCACCCACCTACGAGCAGTACTTC. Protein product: CASSLCIAAPTYEQYF.

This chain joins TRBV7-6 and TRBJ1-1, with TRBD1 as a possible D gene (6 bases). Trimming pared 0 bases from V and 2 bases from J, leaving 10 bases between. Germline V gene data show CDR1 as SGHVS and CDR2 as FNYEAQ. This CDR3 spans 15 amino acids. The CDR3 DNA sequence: TGTGCCAGCAGCTTAGCACAAGGGGGTAACACTGAAGCTTTCTTT. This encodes CASSLAQGGNTEAFF.

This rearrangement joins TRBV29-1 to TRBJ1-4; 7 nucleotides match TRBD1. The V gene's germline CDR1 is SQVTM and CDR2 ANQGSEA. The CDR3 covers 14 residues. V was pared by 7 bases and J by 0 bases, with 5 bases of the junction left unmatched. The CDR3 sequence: CSAGTAPTNEKLFF. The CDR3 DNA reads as TGCAGCGCTGGGACAGCCCCAACTAATGAAAAACTGTTTTTT. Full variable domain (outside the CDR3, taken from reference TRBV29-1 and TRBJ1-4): SAVISQKPSRDICQRGTSLTIQCQVDSQVTMMFWYRQQPGQSLTLIATANQGSEATYESGFVIDKFPISRPNLTFSTLTVSNMSPEDSSIYLCSAGTAPTNEKLFFGSGTQLSVL.

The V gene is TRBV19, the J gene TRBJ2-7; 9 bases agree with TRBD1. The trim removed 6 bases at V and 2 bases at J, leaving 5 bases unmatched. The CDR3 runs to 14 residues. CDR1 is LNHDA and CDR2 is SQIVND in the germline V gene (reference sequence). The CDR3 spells CASRKGDRAYEQYF. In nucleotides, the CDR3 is TGTGCCAGTAGGAAAGGGGACAGGGCCTACGAGCAGTACTTC.

The CDR3 region has the DNA TGTGCCAGCAGTTACTCTCCGGGACTAGCGGGAGGGTCGGGGTTCTTC. This translates into CASSYSPGLAGGSGFF. This chain connects TRBV6-2 or TRBV6-3 to TRBJ2-1, with 16 bases lining up with TRBD2. Germline V gene data show CDR1 as MNHEY and CDR2 as SVGEGT. J lost 15 bases, V lost 0 bases, and 8 bases had no gene match. The CDR3 consists of 16 residues.

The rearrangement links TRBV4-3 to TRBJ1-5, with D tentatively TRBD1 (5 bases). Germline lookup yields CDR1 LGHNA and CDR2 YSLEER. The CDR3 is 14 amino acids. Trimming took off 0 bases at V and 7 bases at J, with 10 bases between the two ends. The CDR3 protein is CASSQDQGVQPQHF. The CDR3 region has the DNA TGCGCCAGCAGCCAAGATCAAGGGGTGCAGCCCCAGCATTTT.

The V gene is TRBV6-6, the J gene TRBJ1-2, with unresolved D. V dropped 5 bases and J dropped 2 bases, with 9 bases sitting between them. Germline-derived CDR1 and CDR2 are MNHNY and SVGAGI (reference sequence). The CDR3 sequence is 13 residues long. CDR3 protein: CASSTDPNYGYTF. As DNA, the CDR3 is TGTGCCAGCAGTACAGATCCGAACTATGGCTACACCTTC.

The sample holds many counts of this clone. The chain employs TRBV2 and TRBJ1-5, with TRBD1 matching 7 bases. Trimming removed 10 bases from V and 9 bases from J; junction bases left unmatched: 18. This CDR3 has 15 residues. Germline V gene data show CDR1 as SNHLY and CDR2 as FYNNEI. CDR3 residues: CATVEGEGGPGPQHF. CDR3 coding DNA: TGTGCCACCGTTGAGGGGGAAGGGGGCCCGGGGCCCCAGCATTTT. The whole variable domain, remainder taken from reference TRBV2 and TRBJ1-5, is EPEVTQTPSHQVTQMGQEVILRCVPISNHLYFYWYRQILGQKVEFLVSFYNNEISEKSEIFDDQFSVERPDGSNFTLKIRSTKLEDSAMYFCATVEGEGGPGPQHFGDGTRLSIL.

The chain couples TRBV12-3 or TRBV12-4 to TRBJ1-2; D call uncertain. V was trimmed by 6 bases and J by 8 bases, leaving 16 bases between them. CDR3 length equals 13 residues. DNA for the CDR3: TGTGCCAGCAGGCTGGCGGGCCTAGGGGGCTACACCTTC. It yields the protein CASRLAGLGGYTF.

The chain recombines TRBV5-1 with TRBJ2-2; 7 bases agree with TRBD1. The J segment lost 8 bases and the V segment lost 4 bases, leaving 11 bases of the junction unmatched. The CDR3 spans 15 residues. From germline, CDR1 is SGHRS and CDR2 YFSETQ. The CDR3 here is CASSPSGQPSGELFF. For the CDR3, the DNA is TGCGCCAGCAGCCCGTCGGGACAGCCCTCGGGGGAGCTGTTTTTT.

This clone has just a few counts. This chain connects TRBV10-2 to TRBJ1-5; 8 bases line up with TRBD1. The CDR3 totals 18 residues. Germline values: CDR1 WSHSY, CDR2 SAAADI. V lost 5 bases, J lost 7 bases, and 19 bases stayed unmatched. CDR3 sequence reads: CASSKRGGPGQVAQPQHF. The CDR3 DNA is TGCGCCAGCAGTAAGCGGGGGGGGCCGGGACAGGTAGCACAGCCCCAGCATTTT.

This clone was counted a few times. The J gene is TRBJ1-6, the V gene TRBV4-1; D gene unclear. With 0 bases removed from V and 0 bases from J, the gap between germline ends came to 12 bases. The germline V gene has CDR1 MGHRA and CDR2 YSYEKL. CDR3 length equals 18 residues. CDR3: CASSQEATDYSYNSPLHF. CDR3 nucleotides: TGCGCCAGCAGCCAAGAAGCAACCGACTACTCCTATAATTCACCCCTCCACTTT.

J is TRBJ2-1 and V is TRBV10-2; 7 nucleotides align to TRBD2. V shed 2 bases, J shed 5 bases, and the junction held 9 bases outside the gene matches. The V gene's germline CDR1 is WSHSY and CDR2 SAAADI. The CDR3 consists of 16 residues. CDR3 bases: TGCGCCAGCAGTGAGGGGGCGGGAGAGTATGACAATGAGCAGTTCTTC. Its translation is CASSEGAGEYDNEQFF.

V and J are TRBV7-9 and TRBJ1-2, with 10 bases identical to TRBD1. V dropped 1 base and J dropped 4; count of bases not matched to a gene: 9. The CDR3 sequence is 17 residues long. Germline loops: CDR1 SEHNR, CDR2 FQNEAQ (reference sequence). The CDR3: CASSLGGQGKVGYGYTF. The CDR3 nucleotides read TGTGCCAGCAGCTTAGGGGGACAGGGGAAAGTGGGCTATGGCTACACCTTC.

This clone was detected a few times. This chain's CDR3 is CASSRRLGQDEQYF. The DNA of the CDR3 is TGTGCCAGCAGCAGAAGACTAGGTCAGGACGAGCAGTACTTC. This chain connects TRBV21-1 to TRBJ2-7; TRBD2 reflects the table's D call only, with no check against the DNA. TRBV21-1 is an annotated pseudogene. The CDR3 consists of 14 residues.

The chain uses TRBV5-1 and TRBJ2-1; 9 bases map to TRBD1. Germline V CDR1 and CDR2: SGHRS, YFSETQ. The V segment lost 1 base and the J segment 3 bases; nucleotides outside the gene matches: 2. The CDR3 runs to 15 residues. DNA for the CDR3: TGCGCCAGCAGCTTGAACAGGGGGCACTACAATGAGCAGTTCTTC. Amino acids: CASSLNRGHYNEQFF. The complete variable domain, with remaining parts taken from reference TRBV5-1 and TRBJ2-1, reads KAGVTQTPRYLIKTRGQQVTLSCSPISGHRSVSWYQQTPGQGLQFLFEYFSETQRNKGNFPGRFSGRQFSNSRSEMNVSTLELGDSALYLCASSLNRGHYNEQFFGPGTRLTVL.

The CDR3: CASSQDSASGNGYTF. The CDR3, as DNA: TGTGCCAGCAGCCAAGATTCCGCATCAGGGAACGGCTACACCTTC. This chain joins TRBV4-2 and TRBJ1-2, with D tentatively TRBD1 (5 bases). The CDR3 sequence is 15 residues long. Per germline, CDR1 LGHNA and CDR2 YNFKEQ. Trimming shortened V by 0 bases and J by 8 bases, and 16 bases separated the two germline ends.

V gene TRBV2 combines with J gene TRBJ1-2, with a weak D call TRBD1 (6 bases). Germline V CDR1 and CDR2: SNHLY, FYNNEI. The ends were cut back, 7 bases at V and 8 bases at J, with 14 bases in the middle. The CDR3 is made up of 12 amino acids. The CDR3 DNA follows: TGTGCCAGCACCGAGGCAGGGGCAGGCTACACCTTC. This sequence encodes CASTEAGAGYTF.

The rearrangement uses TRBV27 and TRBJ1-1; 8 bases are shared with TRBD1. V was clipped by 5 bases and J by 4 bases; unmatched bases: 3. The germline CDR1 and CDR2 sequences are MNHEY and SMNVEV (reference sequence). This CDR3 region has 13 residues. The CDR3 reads CASSLTGGTEAFF. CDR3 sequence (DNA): TGTGCCAGCAGTCTAACAGGGGGCACTGAAGCTTTCTTT.

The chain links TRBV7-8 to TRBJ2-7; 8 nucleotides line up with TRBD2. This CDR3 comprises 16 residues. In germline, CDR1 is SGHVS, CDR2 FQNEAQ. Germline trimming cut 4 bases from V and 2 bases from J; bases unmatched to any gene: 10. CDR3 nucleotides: TGTGCCAGCAGCTCCCGGGGGGGGACGGGGACCTACGAGCAGTACTTC. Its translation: CASSSRGGTGTYEQYF.

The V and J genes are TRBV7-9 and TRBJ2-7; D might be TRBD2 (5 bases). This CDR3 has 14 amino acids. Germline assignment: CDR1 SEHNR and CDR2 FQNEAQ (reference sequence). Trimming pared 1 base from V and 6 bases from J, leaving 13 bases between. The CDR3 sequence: CASSLGGFSSEQYF. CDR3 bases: TGTGCCAGCAGCTTAGGAGGGTTTAGCTCCGAGCAGTACTTC.

The CDR3 nucleotides read TGTGCCAGCAGCGTGGGGAGCGGGAGGGCCAACAATGAGCAGTTCTTC. It encodes CASSVGSGRANNEQFF. V usage is TRBV9 and J usage is TRBJ2-1; 10 bases agree with TRBD2. Trimming took 2 bases from V and 5 from J; bases not matched to a gene: 7. There are 16 residues in the CDR3. Looked up from germline, CDR1 is SGDLS and CDR2 is YYNGEE.

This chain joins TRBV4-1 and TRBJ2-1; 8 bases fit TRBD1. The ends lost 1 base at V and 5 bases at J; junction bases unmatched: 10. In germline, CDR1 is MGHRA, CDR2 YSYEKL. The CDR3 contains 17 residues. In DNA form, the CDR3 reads TGCGCCAGCAGCCAAGCCGTGGACCGGACAGGGAACAATGAGCAGTTCTTC. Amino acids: CASSQAVDRTGNNEQFF.

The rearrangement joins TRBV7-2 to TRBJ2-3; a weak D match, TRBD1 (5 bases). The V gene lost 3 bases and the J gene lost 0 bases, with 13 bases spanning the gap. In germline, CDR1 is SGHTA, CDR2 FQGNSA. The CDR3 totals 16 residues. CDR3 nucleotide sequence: TGTGCCAGCAGCTTCTCAGGGCGTTGGAGCACAGATACGCAGTATTTT. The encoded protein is CASSFSGRWSTDTQYF. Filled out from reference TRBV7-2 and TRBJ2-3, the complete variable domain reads GAGVSQSPSNKVTEKGKDVELRCDPISGHTALYWYRQSLGQGLEFLIYFQGNSAPDKSGLPSDRFSAERTGGSVSTLTIQRTQQEDSAVYLCASSFSGRWSTDTQYFGPGTRLTVL.

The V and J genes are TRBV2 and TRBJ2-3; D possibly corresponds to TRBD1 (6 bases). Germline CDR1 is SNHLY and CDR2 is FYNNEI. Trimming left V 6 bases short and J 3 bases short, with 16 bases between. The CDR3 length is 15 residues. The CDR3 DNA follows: TGTGCCAGCAGCGCACAGGGAATCGATACAGATACGCAGTATTTT. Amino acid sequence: CASSAQGIDTDTQYF.

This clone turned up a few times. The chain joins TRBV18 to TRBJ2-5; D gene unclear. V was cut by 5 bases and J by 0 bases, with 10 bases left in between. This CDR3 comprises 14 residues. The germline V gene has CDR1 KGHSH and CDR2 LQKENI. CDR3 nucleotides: TGTGCCAGCTCAGCTCCGGAGTACCAAGAGACCCAGTACTTC. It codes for CASSAPEYQETQYF.